The entry below describes one TCR beta chain. This sample was taken from a study of cytomegalovirus exposure and HLA in healthy donors. 13 Jbeta primers and 60 Vbeta primers were used for the PCR. Assay: immunoSEQ multiplex PCR; the TCRdb copy retains only in-frame clones and omits some. The sample lists 45,000 to 60,000 clones; about three quarters were seen once. Germline V CDR1 and CDR2: SGHDT, YYEEEE. Losses at the gene ends were 1 base for V and 9 bases for J; bases not matched to a gene: 3. The CDR3 extends over 13 amino acids. The sequence was obtained from a man aged 18 to 29 in good health and CMV-seronegative. What was sequenced was PBMCs. The chain combines TRBV5-6 with TRBJ2-1; TRBD2 agrees at 8 bases. CDR3 coding DNA: TGTGCCAGCAGCTTGCCCACTAGCGGTGAGCAGTTCTTC. It yields the protein CASSLPTSGEQFF.